The 30 T cell receptor beta chains below were found in one sample sequenced in a study of blood T cell repertoires in COVID-19. TCRdb's copy holds only in-frame clones and misses some; the assay was immunoSEQ multiplex PCR. This table has around 120,000 clones, roughly 87% appearing once. Input material: peripheral blood. The receptors were sampled from a human donor in a cohort sampled during active COVID-19.

The chain links TRBV11-1 to TRBJ1-1, with TRBD1 matching over 8 bases. This CDR3 comprises 15 residues. J gave up 8 bases and V 5 bases, and 13 bases lay outside the gene matches. Germline V gives CDR1 SGHAT, CDR2 FQDESV (reference sequence). The CDR3 nucleotides read TGTGCCAGCAGCGATCGACAGGGGATCAGGCGGGAAGCTTTCTTT. It is translated as CASSDRQGIRREAFF.

This chain links TRBV6-5 with TRBJ1-1; TRBD1 agrees at 8 bases. The CDR3 runs to 14 residues. In germline, CDR1 is MNHEY, CDR2 SVGAGI. Trimming cost V 10 bases and J 4 bases; bases outside gene matches: 11. The CDR3 sequence: CATQDRAGATEAFF. The CDR3 region has the DNA TGTGCCACACAGGACAGGGCGGGGGCCACTGAAGCTTTCTTT.

The V call is TRBV12-3 or TRBV12-4, the J call TRBJ1-2; D not certain. The V end lost 2 bases, the J end lost 1 base, and 5 bases lay between the germline ends. The CDR3 is 13 residues long. DNA for the CDR3: TGTGCCAGCAGTTTACGTCTTAACTATGGCTACACCTTC. Translating it yields CASSLRLNYGYTF.

The V call is TRBV28, the J call TRBJ2-7; tentative D call: TRBD1 (5 bases). Trimming took 6 bases from V and 3 from J, leaving 15 bases between them. Germline V CDR1 and CDR2: MDHEN, SYDVKM. There are 14 residues in the CDR3. Here the CDR3 reads CASSDSSLIYEQYF. The CDR3 DNA sequence: TGTGCCAGCAGCGACAGCTCCCTAATCTACGAGCAGTACTTC.

This clone has just one count. The chain carries TRBV29-1 and TRBJ2-1; possible D gene TRBD2, 7 bases. Germline V gene lookup returns CDR1 SQVTM and CDR2 ANQGSEA. The CDR3 totals 14 residues. The germline V and J ends were trimmed by 7 bases and 7 bases, with 20 bases remaining between them. The CDR3 loop is CSGGLGGRRNEQFF. CDR3 coding DNA: TGCAGCGGGGGGCTGGGAGGGAGGAGGAATGAGCAGTTCTTC.

The V call is TRBV5-1, the J call TRBJ1-4; D unclear. V lost 0 bases and J lost 2, with 8 bases in between. The CDR3 loop spans 15 amino acids. The germline gives CDR1 SGHRS, CDR2 YFSETQ. The CDR3 DNA follows: TGCGCCAGCAGCTTGGCGCCCGGTACTAATGAAAAACTGTTTTTT. As protein: CASSLAPGTNEKLFF.

The rearrangement joins TRBV6-5 to TRBJ2-7; 7 positions match TRBD1. The V segment lost 5 bases and the J segment 3 bases; nucleotides outside the gene matches: 4. Germline CDR1 MNHEY, CDR2 SVGAGI. The CDR3 is 13 residues long. CDR3 DNA: TGTGCCAGCAGTACGTACAGGGGCTACGAGCAGTACTTC. This encodes CASSTYRGYEQYF.

This chain connects TRBV18 to TRBJ2-1, with TRBD2 matching 8 bases. Germline lookup yields CDR1 KGHSH and CDR2 LQKENI. There are 15 residues in the CDR3. V gave up 2 bases and J gave up 3 bases; unmatched junction bases: 3. CDR3 nucleotides: TGTGCCAGCTCACCAAGCGGGGGCCTCTACAATGAGCAGTTCTTC. Residues: CASSPSGGLYNEQFF.

The chain couples TRBV6-5 to TRBJ1-2; the D gene is possibly TRBD1 (5 bases). The CDR3 loop spans 14 amino acids. V was shortened by 7 bases and J by 8 bases, with 20 bases between the two germline ends. The germline CDR1 and CDR2 sequences are MNHEY and SVGAGI. The CDR3 sequence: CASTYGTPGGGYTF. CDR3 nucleotide sequence: TGTGCCAGCACCTACGGTACTCCGGGGGGAGGCTACACCTTC.

This clone was observed a few times. The J gene is TRBJ2-7, the V gene TRBV4-2; 7 bases align to TRBD2. This CDR3 region has 14 residues. Trimming at V came to 5 bases and at J to 6 bases, leaving 10 bases not matched to a gene. Germline V lookup: CDR1 LGHNA, CDR2 YNFKEQ. The CDR3 protein is CASSSPGLRLEQYF. CDR3 DNA: TGTGCCAGCAGCTCGCCGGGACTAAGGCTCGAGCAGTACTTC.

This chain joins TRBV6-5 and TRBJ1-2; possibly TRBD1 for D (5 bases). Looked up from germline, CDR1 is MNHEY and CDR2 is SVGAGI. The CDR3 is 14 amino acids. The ends were cut back, 7 bases at V and 2 bases at J, with 14 bases in the middle. CDR3 sequence reads: CASTTAGLNYGYTF. The CDR3, as DNA: TGTGCCAGCACCACGGCAGGGTTAAACTATGGCTACACCTTC.

This clone has just one count. V is TRBV18 and J is TRBJ1-6; 7 bases are shared with TRBD1. CDR3 length: 14 amino acids. Germline-derived CDR1 and CDR2 are KGHSH and LQKENI. V trimming: 4 bases; J trimming: 3 bases; junction bases outside the gene matches: 0. The CDR3 loop reads CASSRDSYNSPLHF. As DNA, the CDR3 is TGTGCCAGCTCACGGGACAGCTATAATTCACCCCTCCACTTT.

The rearrangement links TRBV27 to TRBJ2-7, with 12 bases matching TRBD2. This CDR3 contains 14 residues. V was pared by 6 bases and J by 4 bases, with 4 bases of the junction left unmatched. From germline, CDR1 is MNHEY and CDR2 SMNVEV (reference sequence). CDR3 DNA sequence: TGTGCCAGCAGAGCCGGGACTAGCGGGTACGAGCAGTACTTC. Translation: CASRAGTSGYEQYF.

This clone was picked up a small number of times. This chain links TRBV4-2 with TRBJ2-1; weak D call: TRBD2 (6 bases). The V end lost 4 bases, the J end lost 8 bases, and 15 bases lay between the germline ends. Germline V gene lookup returns CDR1 LGHNA and CDR2 YNFKEQ. The CDR3 runs 14 residues. The CDR3, as DNA: TGTGCCAGCAGCCGAGGGGAGGCCAGTGATGAGCAGTTCTTC. Translating gives CASSRGEASDEQFF.

J is TRBJ1-2 and V is TRBV24-1, with 7 bases fitting TRBD1. Germline V lookup: CDR1 KGHDR, CDR2 SFDVKD. The CDR3 consists of 14 residues. The ends lost 4 bases at V and 7 bases at J; junction bases unmatched: 8. CDR3 nucleotide sequence: TGTGCCACCAGTGACCATACAGGGGCGGGTGGCTACACCTTC. Protein: CATSDHTGAGGYTF.

This clone was seen just once. The V gene is TRBV15, the J gene TRBJ2-7; D may be TRBD1 (5 bases). Trimming removed 8 bases at V and 7 bases at J, with 18 bases between. The CDR3 contains 13 residues. Germline-derived CDR1 and CDR2 are LNHNV and YYDKDF (reference sequence). This chain's CDR3 is CATQGTYPKEQYF. The CDR3 region has the DNA TGTGCCACCCAGGGAACCTATCCTAAGGAGCAGTACTTC.

This clone occurred once. CDR3 nucleotides: TGTGCCAGCAGCCATGGGACTAGCGGGAGCGTTTTGGAGACCCAGTACTTC. This encodes CASSHGTSGSVLETQYF. The chain couples TRBV3-1 (or the pseudogene TRBV3-2) to TRBJ2-5; TRBD2 aligns across 14 bases. The CDR3 extends over 17 amino acids. The germline V gene encodes CDR1 LGHDT and CDR2 YNNKEL (reference sequence). With 3 bases clipped from V and 5 bases from J, the junction kept 8 bases outside the gene matches.

The chain employs TRBV28 and TRBJ2-7, with 7 bases identical to TRBD1. From germline, CDR1 is MDHEN and CDR2 SYDVKM. CDR3 length: 17 amino acids. The J segment lost 2 bases and the V segment lost 5 bases, leaving 15 bases of the junction unmatched. The CDR3 region is CASSPPSGQEGAYEQYF. CDR3 sequence (DNA): TGTGCCAGCAGTCCCCCCTCCGGACAGGAAGGAGCCTACGAGCAGTACTTC.

This clone has a single count. This chain joins TRBV5-4 and TRBJ1-3; 7 positions agree with TRBD1. The CDR3 extends over 15 amino acids. Trimming removed 4 bases from V and 0 bases from J; junction bases left unmatched: 4. Germline V gene lookup returns CDR1 SGHNT and CDR2 YYREEE (reference sequence). CDR3 coding DNA: TGTGCCAGCAGCGCGGGACAGAACTCTGGAAACACCATATATTTT. Translating gives CASSAGQNSGNTIYF.

This clone has a handful of counts. V and J are TRBV6-5 and TRBJ1-2, with D tentatively TRBD1 (5 bases). The CDR3 totals 15 residues. Germline assignment: CDR1 MNHEY and CDR2 SVGAGI. V was trimmed by 5 bases and J by 0 bases, leaving 13 bases between them. Here the CDR3 DNA reads TGTGCCAGCAGTCCTTCGACAGCCTCTAACTATGGCTACACCTTC. Its translation: CASSPSTASNYGYTF.

This chain connects TRBV7-6 to TRBJ2-7, with 14 bases lining up with TRBD2. J gave up 6 bases and V 0 bases, and 7 bases lay outside the gene matches. This CDR3 spans 17 amino acids. The V gene's germline CDR1 is SGHVS and CDR2 FNYEAQ. The CDR3 is CASSLAPGTSGSFEQYF. The CDR3 nucleotides are TGTGCCAGCAGCTTAGCTCCCGGGACTAGCGGGAGTTTCGAGCAGTACTTC.

The chain employs TRBV6-5 and TRBJ2-3, with D possibly being TRBD2 (7 bases). V lost 6 bases to trimming and J lost 4 bases, with 17 bases between them. Germline V gene lookup returns CDR1 MNHEY and CDR2 SVGAGI. CDR3 length: 15 residues. The CDR3 loop reads CASSIGGGRPDTQYF. The CDR3 coding sequence is TGTGCCAGCAGCATTGGGGGGGGCCGCCCAGATACGCAGTATTTT.

The rearrangement uses TRBV23-1 and TRBJ1-1; D not resolved. Being an ORF, TRBV23-1 has a function that is uncertain. V was pared by 0 bases and J by 2 bases, with 13 bases between. CDR3 size: 16 residues. Here the CDR3 DNA reads TGCGCCAGCAGTCAATCGAAGAGACTCGGAAACACTGAAGCTTTCTTT. Translating gives CASSQSKRLGNTEAFF.

The CDR3 reads CASSALREALPGYEQYF. The CDR3 coding sequence is TGTGCCAGCAGCGCCCTTCGGGAGGCCCTTCCGGGGTACGAGCAGTACTTC. V usage is TRBV11-2 and J usage is TRBJ2-7; 7 bases fit TRBD2. Unmatched junction bases numbered 17, after V lost 5 bases and J lost 4 bases. CDR3 size: 17 residues. Per the germline V gene, CDR1 is SGHAT and CDR2 is FQNNGV.

V is TRBV18 and J is TRBJ1-1; D not resolved. With 0 bases removed from V and 4 bases from J, the gap between germline ends came to 12 bases. The CDR3 spans 15 residues. Germline V lookup: CDR1 KGHSH, CDR2 LQKENI. CDR3 amino acids: CASSPPPVSGTEAFF. The DNA of the CDR3 is TGTGCCAGCTCACCACCTCCGGTATCCGGCACTGAAGCTTTCTTT.

This clone was seen a few times. This chain links TRBV3-1 (or the pseudogene TRBV3-2) with TRBJ2-2, with D perhaps TRBD2 (6 bases). Trimming stripped 4 bases from V and 2 bases from J, with 14 bases between. The CDR3 runs 16 residues. Germline lookup yields CDR1 LGHDT and CDR2 YNNKEL (reference sequence). The CDR3 nucleotides are TGTGCCAGCAGCCCTAGGGAGGAAGTAAACACCGGGGAGCTGTTTTTT. As protein: CASSPREEVNTGELFF.

The table lists this clone with a count of one. The chain carries TRBV7-9 and TRBJ2-1; the D is unclear. CDR1 and CDR2 (germline): SEHNR, FQNEAQ (reference sequence). The CDR3 is 14 amino acids. Deletions cut 1 base from V and 5 bases from J, with 9 bases between. CDR3 sequence (DNA): TGTGCCAGCAGCTTAGTAACGGTCCACAATGAGCAGTTCTTC. Translated: CASSLVTVHNEQFF. The full variable domain, in which reference TRBV7-9 and TRBJ2-1 provide the parts outside the CDR3, is DTGVSQNPRHKITKRGQNVTFRCDPISEHNRLYWYRQTLGQGPEFLTYFQNEAQLEKSRLLSDRFSAERPKGSFSTLEIQRTEQGDSAMYLCASSLVTVHNEQFFGPGTRLTVL.

The chain carries TRBV5-1 and TRBJ1-2; D might be TRBD1 (6 bases). The CDR3 totals 15 residues. V was cut by 6 bases and J by 7 bases, with 22 bases left in between. The germline gives CDR1 SGHRS, CDR2 YFSETQ. The CDR3 DNA sequence: TGCGCCAGCACACAATCGGGACATCTTGTCGCTGGCTACACCTTC. It translates to CASTQSGHLVAGYTF.

CDR3: CASSDQGQETQYF. DNA of the CDR3: TGTGCCAGCAGTGACCAGGGCCAAGAGACCCAGTACTTC. The chain carries TRBV6-1 and TRBJ2-5, with a tentative D call TRBD1 (5 bases). Trimming shortened V by 3 bases and J by 1 base, and 6 bases separated the two germline ends. Germline V gene sequence: CDR1 MNHNS, CDR2 SASEGT. The CDR3 is made up of 13 amino acids.

This clone was observed a few times. V usage is TRBV28 and J usage is TRBJ1-5, with D unresolved. Per the germline V gene, CDR1 is MDHEN and CDR2 is SYDVKM. The V and J ends lost 4 bases and 2 bases respectively, with 9 bases between them. This CDR3 is built from 14 residues. In DNA, the CDR3 is TGTGCCAGCAGTTCCCAGGAGGGCAATCAGCCCCAGCATTTT. Translation gives CASSSQEGNQPQHF.